This T cell receptor (beta chain) emerged from a study of T cell clones after liver transplantation. Study context: Post-transplant blood was tracked for graft-donor-reactive T cell clones identified in a pre-transplant mixed lymphocyte reaction. Samples came pre-transplant, pre-randomization before withdrawal, and post-randomization after withdrawal ended.

CD3+CD4+ and CD3+CD8+ cells were FACS-sorted from thawed unstimulated PBMCs. A note on this clone: Its matching antigen is unknown.

The V gene lost 5 bases and the J gene lost 4 bases, with 12 bases spanning the gap. The CDR3 is 14 amino acids. Germline values: CDR1 SGHTA, CDR2 FQGNSA. Study-wide findings and caveats: A significant post-transplant drop in circulating graft-donor-reactive CD4 TCRbeta sequences occurred in most of the 8 subjects.

Assay: immunoSEQ multiplex PCR; the TCRdb copy retains only in-frame clones and omits some. The sample includes roughly 100,000 clones, around 80% of them seen just once. This specimen consisted of CD4+ T cells from blood, obtained about 50 months after liver transplant. The J gene is TRBJ1-5, the V gene TRBV7-2; a possible D gene is TRBD1 (5 bases). The receptor's source is a human patient who received a liver transplant. The graft donor may account for some of the T cells. The CDR3 DNA reads as TGTGCCAGCAGCACCAACAGGCTAAATCAGCCCCAGCATTTT. It specifies CASSTNRLNQPQHF.